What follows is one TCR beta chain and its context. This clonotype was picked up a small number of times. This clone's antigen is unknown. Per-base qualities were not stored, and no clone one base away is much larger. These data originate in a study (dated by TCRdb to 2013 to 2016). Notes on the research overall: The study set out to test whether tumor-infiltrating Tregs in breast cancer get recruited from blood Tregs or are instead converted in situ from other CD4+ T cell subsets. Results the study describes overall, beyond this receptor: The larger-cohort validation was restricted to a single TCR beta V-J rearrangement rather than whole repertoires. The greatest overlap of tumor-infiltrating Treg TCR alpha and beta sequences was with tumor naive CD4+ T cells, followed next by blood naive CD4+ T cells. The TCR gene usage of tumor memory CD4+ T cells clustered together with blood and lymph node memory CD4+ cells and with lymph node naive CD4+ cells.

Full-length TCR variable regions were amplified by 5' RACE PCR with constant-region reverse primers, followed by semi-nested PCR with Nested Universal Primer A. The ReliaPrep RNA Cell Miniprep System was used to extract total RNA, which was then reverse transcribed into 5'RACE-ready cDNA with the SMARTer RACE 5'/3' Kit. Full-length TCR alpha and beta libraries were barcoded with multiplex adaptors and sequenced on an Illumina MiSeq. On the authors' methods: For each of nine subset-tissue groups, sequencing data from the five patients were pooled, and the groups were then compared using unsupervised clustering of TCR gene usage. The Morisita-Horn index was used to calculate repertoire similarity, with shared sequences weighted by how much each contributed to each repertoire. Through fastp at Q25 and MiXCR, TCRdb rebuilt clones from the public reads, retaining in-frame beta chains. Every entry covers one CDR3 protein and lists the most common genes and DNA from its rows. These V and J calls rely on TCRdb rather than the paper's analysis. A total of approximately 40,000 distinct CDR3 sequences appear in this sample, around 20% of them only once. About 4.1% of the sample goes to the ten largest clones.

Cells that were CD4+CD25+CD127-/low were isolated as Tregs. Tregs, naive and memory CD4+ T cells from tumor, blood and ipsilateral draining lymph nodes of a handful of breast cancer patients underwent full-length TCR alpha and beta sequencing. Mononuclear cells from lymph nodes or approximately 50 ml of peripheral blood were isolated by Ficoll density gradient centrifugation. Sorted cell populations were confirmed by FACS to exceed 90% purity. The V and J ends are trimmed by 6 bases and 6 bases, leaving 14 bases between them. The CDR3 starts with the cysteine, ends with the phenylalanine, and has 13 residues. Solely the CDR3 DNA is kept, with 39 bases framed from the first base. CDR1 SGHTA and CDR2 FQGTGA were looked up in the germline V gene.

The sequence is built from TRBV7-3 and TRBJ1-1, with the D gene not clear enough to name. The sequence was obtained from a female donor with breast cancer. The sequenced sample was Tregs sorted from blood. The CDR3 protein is CASSSPPDPEAFF. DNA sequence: TGTGCCAGCAGTTCACCCCCGGACCCTGAAGCTTTCTTT.